This entry lists 26 T cell receptor beta chains sequenced from one sample in a study of regulatory T cells in long-lasting Graves disease. Both iRepertoire HTBI primers and Arm-PCR of CDR3 regions were used to build the TCR beta libraries. TCRdb processed the multiplex PCR reads anew with MiXCR; each CDR3 protein has one entry. Of 300,000 to 350,000 distinct CDR3 sequences in the sample, around 19% are singletons; the top ten hold less than 35%. Time point defined: persistent/refractory GD, antithyroid drugs over 5 years with positive TRAb. Generation of the TCR library employed RNA extracted from PBMCs. This specimen was peripheral blood mononuclear cells (PBMCs), taken when the disease was refractory, from a patient treated with antithyroid drugs. Every receptor here comes from a female donor with Graves disease.

This clonotype was counted a few times. V usage is TRBV12-3 or TRBV12-4 and J usage is TRBJ1-2, with a possible D match to TRBD1 (6 bases). CDR3 size: 14 residues. Deletions cut 7 bases from V and 4 bases from J, with 16 bases between. The CDR3 protein is CASTQSGQPYGYTF. CDR3 DNA sequence: TGTGCCAGCACCCAGTCAGGACAGCCCTATGGCTACACCTTC.

This sequence joins TRBV29-1 and TRBJ2-7, with D maybe TRBD1 (6 bases). The CDR3 spans 14 residues. V gave up 1 base and J gave up 0 bases, with 10 bases separating them. Germline CDR1 SQVTM, CDR2 ANQGSEA. CDR3 DNA sequence: TGCAGCGTTGAAGTCCAGGGGAGCTCCTACGAGCAGTACTTC. Protein product: CSVEVQGSSYEQYF.

Concerning this clonotype: No conserved phenylalanine or tryptophan is present at the end of the CDR3, so a read error is the likely explanation. The rearrangement links TRBV15 to TRBJ1-5, with D maybe TRBD1 (5 bases). Per germline, CDR1 LNHNV and CDR2 YYDKDF (reference sequence). V was clipped by 1 base and J by 7 bases, with 14 bases between them. There are 15 residues in the CDR3. This CDR3 is CATSRVRGWGQPQHS. In DNA form, the CDR3 reads TGTGCCACCAGCAGAGTACGTGGCTGGGGCCAGCCCCAGCATTCT.

This clonotype was observed a handful of times. The V and J genes are TRBV5-1 and TRBJ2-2; no clear D gene. Trimming removed 0 bases at V and 4 bases at J, with 10 bases between. Germline V lookup: CDR1 SGHRS, CDR2 YFSETQ. CDR3 size: 15 residues. CDR3 amino acids: CASSLAPLRTGELFF. CDR3 DNA: TGCGCCAGCAGCTTGGCCCCCTTGCGCACCGGGGAGCTGTTTTTT.

V and J are TRBV11-3 and TRBJ2-5, with 9 bases fitting TRBD1. The trim removed 3 bases at V and 9 bases at J, leaving 11 bases unmatched. Germline CDR1 is SGHNT and CDR2 is YENEEA. This CDR3 has 15 amino acids. CDR3 sequence (DNA): TGTGCCAGCAGCTTGGAGACCGGGACAGGGCTCCCCCAGTACTTC. It is translated as CASSLETGTGLPQYF. Looking up the rest from reference TRBV11-3 and TRBJ2-5 gives the full variable domain: EAGVVQSPRYKIIEKKQPVAFWCNPISGHNTLYWYLQNLGQGPELLIRYENEEAVDDSQLPKDRFSAERLKGVDSTLKIQPAELGDSAVYLCASSLETGTGLPQYFGPGTRLLVL.

This clonotype was counted ten times or more. This sequence joins TRBV29-1 and TRBJ2-5; either TRBD1 or TRBD2 may supply D (5 bases each). Trimming shortened V by 7 bases and J by 5 bases, and 26 bases separated the two germline ends. The CDR3 extends over 16 amino acids. The germline gives CDR1 SQVTM, CDR2 ANQGSEA. The CDR3 protein is CSAGVQQGPEPETQYF. For the CDR3, the DNA is TGCAGCGCTGGAGTGCAGCAGGGACCCGAGCCCGAGACCCAGTACTTC.

This clonotype was observed many times. V and J are TRBV12-3 or TRBV12-4 and TRBJ2-5; D might be TRBD1 or TRBD2, each matching 6 bases. The CDR3 runs to 15 residues. The V and J ends lost 0 bases and 4 bases respectively, with 12 bases between them. In DNA form, the CDR3 reads TGTGCCAGCAGTTTAGCGATGGGGGGCCCAGAGACCCAGTACTTC. Protein product: CASSLAMGGPETQYF.

This chain connects TRBV7-3 to TRBJ1-1; 7 bases agree with TRBD1. Germline V gene data show CDR1 as SGHTA and CDR2 as FQGTGA. J was trimmed by 7 bases and V by 0 bases; bases with no gene match: 5. The CDR3 covers 14 residues. DNA of the CDR3: TGTGCCAGCAGCTTAACCAGGGACAGTCGTGAAGCTTTCTTT. Amino acids: CASSLTRDSREAFF.

Concerning this clonotype: Here the CDR3 omits its conserved ending phenylalanine or tryptophan, so a read error is the likely source. The V call is TRBV20-1, the J call TRBJ1-2; D uncertain. V gave up 3 bases and J gave up 0 bases, with 8 bases separating them. Germline V gene lookup returns CDR1 DFQATT and CDR2 SNEGSKA (reference sequence). The length of the CDR3 is 13 residues. The CDR3, as DNA: TGCAGTGCTAGGCCTCCAACTAACTATGGCTACACCCTC. Its protein is CSARPPTNYGYTL.

The gene calls are TRBV11-2 and TRBJ2-4; TRBD2 matches 13 bases. J gave up 8 bases and V 5 bases, and 12 bases lay outside the gene matches. Germline lookup yields CDR1 SGHAT and CDR2 FQNNGV. The CDR3 spans 17 residues. The CDR3 sequence: CASSPGLAGEPIYIQYF. CDR3 nucleotide sequence: TGTGCCAGCAGCCCCGGACTAGCGGGAGAGCCAATTTACATTCAGTACTTC. Full variable domain (outside the CDR3, taken from reference TRBV11-2 and TRBJ2-4): EAGVAQSPRYKIIEKRQSVAFWCNPISGHATLYWYQQILGQGPKLLIQFQNNGVVDDSQLPKDRFSAERLKGVDSTLKIQPAKLEDSAVYLCASSPGLAGEPIYIQYFGAGTRLSVL.

There are many counts of this clonotype. The chain has TRBV2 and TRBJ1-2; weak D call: TRBD1 (6 bases). Germline CDR1 is SNHLY and CDR2 is FYNNEI. V was clipped by 3 bases and J by 2 bases, with 16 bases between them. The CDR3 runs to 16 residues. The CDR3 DNA sequence: TGTGCCAGCAGTGACAGGACAGACCCGTACAACTATGGCTACACCTTC. Its protein is CASSDRTDPYNYGYTF.

About this clonotype itself: One end of the junction varies from germline; a read error may be responsible. V and J are TRBV5-1 and TRBJ1-2; 7 nucleotides agree with TRBD1. CDR1 is SGHRS, CDR2 YFSETQ, per germline. The CDR3 is 14 amino acids. CDR3: CVSSPSGQNYGYTF. The CDR3 DNA follows: TGCGTCAGCAGCCCGTCGGGACAGAACTATGGCTACACCTTC. Together with reference TRBV5-1 and TRBJ1-2, the CDR3 gives the full variable domain: KAGVTQTPRYLIKTRGQQVTLSCSPISGHRSVSWYQQTPGQGLQFLFEYFSETQRNKGNFPGRFSGRQFSNSRSEMNVSTLELGDSALYLCVSSPSGQNYGYTFGSGTRLTVV.

This clonotype was seen at least ten times. This chain links TRBV3-1 with TRBJ1-4; maybe TRBD1 (6 bases). The V and J ends lost 3 bases and 10 bases respectively, with 21 bases between them. CDR1 and CDR2 from the germline V gene are LGHDT and YNNKEL (reference sequence). CDR3 size: 16 residues. DNA for the CDR3: TGTGCCAGCAGCCACGACGGACAGCCTCCAAGGGGAAAACTGTTTTTT. This codes for CASSHDGQPPRGKLFF.

The genes are TRBV29-1 and TRBJ2-4, with a weak D call TRBD2 (5 bases). The germline V and J ends were trimmed by 7 bases and 7 bases, with 14 bases remaining between them. Germline V gene lookup returns CDR1 SQVTM and CDR2 ANQGSEA. The CDR3 runs to 12 residues. The CDR3 sequence is CSAEWSGNIQYF. The CDR3 nucleotides are TGCAGCGCTGAGTGGTCGGGGAACATTCAGTACTTC.

This clonotype occurred many times. The genes are TRBV5-1 and TRBJ1-4; 7 bases are shared with TRBD1. V gave up 4 bases and J gave up 8 bases; unmatched junction bases: 8. The germline CDR1 and CDR2 sequences are SGHRS and YFSETQ. The CDR3 loop spans 14 amino acids. The CDR3 protein is CASSVGQGEEKLFF. CDR3 sequence (DNA): TGCGCCAGCAGCGTTGGGCAGGGGGAGGAAAAACTGTTTTTT.

This chain links TRBV7-3 with TRBJ2-2; 7 bases fit TRBD1. Germline V gives CDR1 SGHTA, CDR2 FQGTGA. This CDR3 is 16 amino acids long. Trimming removed 5 bases from V and 0 bases from J; junction bases left unmatched: 6. The CDR3 nucleotides are TGTGCCAGCAGCCCACAGGGGTTGCCGAACACCGGGGAGCTGTTTTTT. As protein: CASSPQGLPNTGELFF.

This clonotype was seen at least ten times. The CDR3 sequence: CASSPLPIETQYF. In DNA form, the CDR3 reads TGTGCCAGCTCACCACTACCCATAGAGACCCAGTACTTC. The rearrangement joins TRBV18 to TRBJ2-5; D not resolved. The CDR3 loop spans 13 amino acids. V lost 1 base and J lost 4, with 7 bases in between. CDR1 is KGHSH, CDR2 LQKENI, per germline.

The CDR3 bases are TGTGCCAGCAGCTTCGGGACAGCATTAGCTTTCTTT. Its translation is CASSFGTALAFF. The V gene is TRBV5-6, the J gene TRBJ1-1, with 7 bases fitting TRBD1. This CDR3 comprises 12 residues. The germline V gene has CDR1 SGHDT and CDR2 YYEEEE. V was clipped by 2 bases and J by 10 bases; unmatched bases: 5.

The sample holds a few counts of this clonotype. V usage is TRBV12-3 or TRBV12-4 and J usage is TRBJ2-3, with D hard to call. The CDR3 is 15 residues long. The V end was cut by 3 bases, the J end by 4 bases, with 14 bases between. The CDR3, as DNA: TGTGCCAGCAGTTTGGGTGGCCGCCCCGCAGATACGCAGTATTTT. Protein: CASSLGGRPADTQYF.

This clonotype has a handful of counts. The V gene is TRBV7-9, the J gene TRBJ2-5; tentative D call: TRBD1 (6 bases). Deletions cut 5 bases from V and 4 bases from J, with 11 bases between. This CDR3 comprises 13 residues. Germline assignment: CDR1 SEHNR and CDR2 FQNEAQ (reference sequence). In DNA, the CDR3 is TGTGCCAGCAGCCCTACAGGGCCAGAGACCCAGTACTTC. Translated, it gives CASSPTGPETQYF. The full variable domain, in which reference TRBV7-9 and TRBJ2-5 provide the parts outside the CDR3, is DTGVSQNPRHKITKRGQNVTFRCDPISEHNRLYWYRQTLGQGPEFLTYFQNEAQLEKSRLLSDRFSAERPKGSFSTLEIQRTEQGDSAMYLCASSPTGPETQYFGPGTRLLVL.

V usage is TRBV7-2 and J usage is TRBJ1-1, with TRBD1 as a possible D gene (6 bases). From germline, CDR1 is SGHTA and CDR2 FQGNSA. Trimming cost V 0 bases and J 7 bases, with 12 bases left between them. The CDR3 contains 14 residues. CDR3 DNA sequence: TGTGCCAGCAGCTTAGCGGGGGGGCGCGGTGAAGCTTTCTTT. This encodes CASSLAGGRGEAFF.

This clonotype was counted at least ten times. The rearrangement joins TRBV30 to TRBJ2-7; TRBD1 aligns across 8 bases. Germline loops: CDR1 GTSNPN, CDR2 SVGIG (reference sequence). Trimming at V came to 5 bases and at J to 3 bases, leaving 3 bases not matched to a gene. The CDR3 is 12 residues long. The CDR3 DNA reads TGTGCCTGGGAAACAGGGGGCTACGAGCAGTACTTC. Its translation: CAWETGGYEQYF.

This clonotype occurred many times. The J gene is TRBJ1-5, the V gene TRBV7-2, with D uncertain. CDR1 and CDR2 from the germline V gene are SGHTA and FQGNSA. CDR3 size: 16 residues. With 0 bases removed from V and 4 bases from J, the gap between germline ends came to 13 bases. The CDR3 DNA reads TGTGCCAGCAGCTTAGCCCTGTGGCAGCCAAATCAGCCCCAGCATTTT. Residues: CASSLALWQPNQPQHF.

This clonotype was counted many times. The chain employs TRBV10-3 and TRBJ1-1; D might be TRBD1 (5 bases). The CDR3 contains 13 residues. Germline V gene data show CDR1 as ENHRY and CDR2 as SYGVKD. Trimming left V 5 bases short and J 0 bases short, with 7 bases between. This CDR3 is CAISPGLNTEAFF. In DNA, the CDR3 is TGTGCCATCAGTCCAGGGTTGAACACTGAAGCTTTCTTT.

This sequence joins TRBV7-9 and TRBJ1-6; TRBD1 aligns across 8 bases. There are 17 residues in the CDR3. Germline V gives CDR1 SEHNR, CDR2 FQNEAQ (reference sequence). V lost 6 bases and J lost 4; bases outside the gene matches: 11. The CDR3 is CASSSTGEGTYNSPLHF. CDR3 DNA sequence: TGTGCCAGCAGTTCGACAGGGGAGGGGACTTATAATTCACCCCTCCACTTT.

V and J are TRBV9 and TRBJ2-5, with TRBD1 identical over 7 bases. Germline-derived CDR1 and CDR2 are SGDLS and YYNGEE. The CDR3 runs 14 residues. After removal of 3 bases from V and 5 bases from J, the junction contained 7 bases not matched to a gene. CDR3: CASSEPGQRETQYF. The CDR3 DNA is TGTGCCAGCAGCGAGCCGGGACAGAGGGAGACCCAGTACTTC.